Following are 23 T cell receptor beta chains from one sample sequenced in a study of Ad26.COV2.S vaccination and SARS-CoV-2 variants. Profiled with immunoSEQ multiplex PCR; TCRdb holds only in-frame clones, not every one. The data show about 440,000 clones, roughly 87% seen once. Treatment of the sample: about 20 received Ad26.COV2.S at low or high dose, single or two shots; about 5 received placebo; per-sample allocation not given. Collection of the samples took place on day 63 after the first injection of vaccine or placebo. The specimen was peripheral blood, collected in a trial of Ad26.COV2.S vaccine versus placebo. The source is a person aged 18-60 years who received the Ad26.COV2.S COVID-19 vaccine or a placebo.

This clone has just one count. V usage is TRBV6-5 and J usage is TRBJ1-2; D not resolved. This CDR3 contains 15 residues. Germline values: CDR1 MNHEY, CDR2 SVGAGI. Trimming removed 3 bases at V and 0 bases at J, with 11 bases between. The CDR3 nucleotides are TGTGCCAGCAGTTATGCAGATGGGGCTAACTATGGCTACACCTTC. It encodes CASSYADGANYGYTF.

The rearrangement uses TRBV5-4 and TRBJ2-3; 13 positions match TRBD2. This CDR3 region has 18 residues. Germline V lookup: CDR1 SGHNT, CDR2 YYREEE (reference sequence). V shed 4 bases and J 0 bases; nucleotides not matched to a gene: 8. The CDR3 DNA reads TGTGCCAGCAGCCCCGGGACTAGCGGGAAGGGTAGCACAGATACGCAGTATTTT. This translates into CASSPGTSGKGSTDTQYF.

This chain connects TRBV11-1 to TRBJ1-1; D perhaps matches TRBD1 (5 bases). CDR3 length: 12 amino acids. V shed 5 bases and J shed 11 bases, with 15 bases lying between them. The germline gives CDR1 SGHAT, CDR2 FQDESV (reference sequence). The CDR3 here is CASSGGTSAAFF. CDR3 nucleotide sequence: TGTGCCAGCAGCGGAGGGACCTCCGCCGCTTTCTTT. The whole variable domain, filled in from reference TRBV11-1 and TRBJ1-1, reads EAEVAQSPRYKITEKSQAVAFWCDPISGHATLYWYRQILGQGPELLVQFQDESVVDDSQLPKDRFSAERLKGVDSTLKIQPAELGDSAMYLCASSGGTSAAFFGQGTRLTVV.

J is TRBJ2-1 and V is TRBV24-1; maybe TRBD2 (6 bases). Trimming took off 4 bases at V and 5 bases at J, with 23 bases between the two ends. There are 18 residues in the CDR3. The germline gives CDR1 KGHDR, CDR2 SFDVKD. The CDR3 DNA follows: TGTGCCACCAGTGACCACCTAGGACCCGGGGGAGGCCACAATGAGCAGTTCTTC. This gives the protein CATSDHLGPGGGHNEQFF.

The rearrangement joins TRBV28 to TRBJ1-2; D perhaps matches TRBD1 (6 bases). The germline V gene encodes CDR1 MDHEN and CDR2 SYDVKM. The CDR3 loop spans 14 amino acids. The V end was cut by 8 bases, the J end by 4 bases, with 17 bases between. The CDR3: CASCPPDRLYGYTF. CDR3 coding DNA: TGTGCCAGCTGCCCTCCCGACAGGCTCTATGGCTACACCTTC.

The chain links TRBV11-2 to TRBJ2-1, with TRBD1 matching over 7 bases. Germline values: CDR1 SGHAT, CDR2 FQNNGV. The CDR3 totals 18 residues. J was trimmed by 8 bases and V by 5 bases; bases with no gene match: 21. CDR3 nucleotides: TGTGCCAGCAGCCCACGACGTCCAATGGACCTAAGGGGGCATGAGCAGTTCTTC. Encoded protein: CASSPRRPMDLRGHEQFF.

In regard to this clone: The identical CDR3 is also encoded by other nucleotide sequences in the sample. CDR3 DNA sequence: TGTGCCAGTAGTATCGGACGACAAGAGACCCAGTACTTC. Protein sequence: CASSIGRQETQYF. The rearrangement links TRBV19 to TRBJ2-5; D call uncertain. V dropped 3 bases and J dropped 2 bases, with 7 bases sitting between them. The CDR3 loop spans 13 amino acids. Germline CDR1 is LNHDA and CDR2 is SQIVND (reference sequence).

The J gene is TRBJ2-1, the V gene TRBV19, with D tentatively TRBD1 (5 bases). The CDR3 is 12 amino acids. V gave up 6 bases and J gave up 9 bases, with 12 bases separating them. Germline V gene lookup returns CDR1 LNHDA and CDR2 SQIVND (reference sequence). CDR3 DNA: TGTGCCAGTAGCAGACAGTCCTCTGAGCAGTTCTTC. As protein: CASSRQSSEQFF. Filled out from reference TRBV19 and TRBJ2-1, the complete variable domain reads DGGITQSPKYLFRKEGQNVTLSCEQNLNHDAMYWYRQDPGQGLRLIYYSQIVNDFQKGDIAEGYSVSREKKESFPLTVTSAQKNPTAFYLCASSRQSSEQFFGPGTRLTVL.

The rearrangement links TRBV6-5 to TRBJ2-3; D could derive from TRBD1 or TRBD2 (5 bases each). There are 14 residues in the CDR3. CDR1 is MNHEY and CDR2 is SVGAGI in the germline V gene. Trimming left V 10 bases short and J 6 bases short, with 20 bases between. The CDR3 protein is CATRETGDRDTQYF. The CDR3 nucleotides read TGTGCCACTCGCGAGACCGGGGACCGGGATACGCAGTATTTT.

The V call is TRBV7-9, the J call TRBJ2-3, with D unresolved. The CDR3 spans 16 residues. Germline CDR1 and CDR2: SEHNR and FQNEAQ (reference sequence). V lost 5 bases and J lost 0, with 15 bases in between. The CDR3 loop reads CASSPTAKTSTDTQYF. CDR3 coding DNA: TGTGCCAGCAGCCCCACGGCTAAAACTAGCACAGATACGCAGTATTTT.

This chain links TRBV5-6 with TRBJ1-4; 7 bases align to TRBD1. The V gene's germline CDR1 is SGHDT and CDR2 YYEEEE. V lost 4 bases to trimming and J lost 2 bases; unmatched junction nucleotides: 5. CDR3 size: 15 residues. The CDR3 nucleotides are TGTGCCAGCAGCCCGCAGGGGGGGACTAATGAAAAACTGTTTTTT. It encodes CASSPQGGTNEKLFF.

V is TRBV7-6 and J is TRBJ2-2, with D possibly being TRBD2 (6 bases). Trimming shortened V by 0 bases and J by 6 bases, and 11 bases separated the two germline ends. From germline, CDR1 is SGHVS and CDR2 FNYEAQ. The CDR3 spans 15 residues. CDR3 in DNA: TGTGCCAGCAGCTTAGCCCAGGGAGGTCCCGGGGAGCTGTTTTTT. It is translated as CASSLAQGGPGELFF.

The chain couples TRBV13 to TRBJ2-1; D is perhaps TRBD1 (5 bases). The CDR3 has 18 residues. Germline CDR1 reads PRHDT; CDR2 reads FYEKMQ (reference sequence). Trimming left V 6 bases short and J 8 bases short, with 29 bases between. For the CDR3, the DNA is TGTGCCAGCAGTTACAACGCCTACGGGTCAGGGATATTATATGAGCAGTTCTTC. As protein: CASSYNAYGSGILYEQFF.

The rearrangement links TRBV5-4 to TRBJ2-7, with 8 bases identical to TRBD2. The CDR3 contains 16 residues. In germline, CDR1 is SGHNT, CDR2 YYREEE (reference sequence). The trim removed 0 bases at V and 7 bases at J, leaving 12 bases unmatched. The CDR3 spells CASSLAGAGGLREQYF. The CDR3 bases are TGTGCCAGCAGCTTGGCCGGCGCGGGAGGCTTGCGGGAGCAGTACTTC. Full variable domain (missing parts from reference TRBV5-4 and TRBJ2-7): ETGVTQSPTHLIKTRGQQVTLRCSSQSGHNTVSWYQQALGQGPQFIFQYYREEENGRGNFPPRFSGLQFPNYSSELNVNALELDDSALYLCASSLAGAGGLREQYFGPGTRLTVT.

CDR3 coding DNA: TGTGCCAGCAGCTTAACAGGTTCGAAGAGTGAAAAACTGTTTTTT. The encoded protein is CASSLTGSKSEKLFF. The genes are TRBV7-3 and TRBJ1-4; D remains ambiguous. This CDR3 spans 15 amino acids. Trimming left V 0 bases short and J 7 bases short, with 12 bases between. From germline, CDR1 is SGHTA and CDR2 FQGTGA.

The CDR3 sequence is CASSLKGGMREQYF. For the CDR3, the DNA is TGTGCCAGCAGTTTAAAAGGGGGGATGCGAGAGCAGTACTTC. The rearrangement links TRBV27 to TRBJ2-7; tentatively, D is TRBD1 or TRBD2 (6 bases each). Germline CDR1 is MNHEY and CDR2 is SMNVEV (reference sequence). The germline V and J ends were trimmed by 2 bases and 7 bases, with 15 bases remaining between them. The CDR3 has 14 residues.

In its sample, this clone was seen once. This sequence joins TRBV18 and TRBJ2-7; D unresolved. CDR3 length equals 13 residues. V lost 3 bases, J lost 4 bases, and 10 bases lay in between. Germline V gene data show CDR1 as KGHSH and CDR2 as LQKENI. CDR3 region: CASSPTPGYEQYF. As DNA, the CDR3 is TGTGCCAGCTCACCCACACCTGGGTACGAGCAGTACTTC.

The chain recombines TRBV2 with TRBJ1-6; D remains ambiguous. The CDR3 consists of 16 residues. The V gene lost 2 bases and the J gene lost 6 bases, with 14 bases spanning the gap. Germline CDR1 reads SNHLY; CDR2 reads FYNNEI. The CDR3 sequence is CASSERSGSLNSPLHF. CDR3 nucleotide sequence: TGTGCCAGCAGTGAAAGGTCTGGCAGCCTTAATTCACCCCTCCACTTT.

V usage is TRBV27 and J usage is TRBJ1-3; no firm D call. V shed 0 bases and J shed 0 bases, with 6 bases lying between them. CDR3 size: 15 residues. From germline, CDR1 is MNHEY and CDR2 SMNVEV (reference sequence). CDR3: CASSLSGISGNTIYF. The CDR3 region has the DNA TGTGCCAGCAGTTTATCGGGCATCTCTGGAAACACCATATATTTT.

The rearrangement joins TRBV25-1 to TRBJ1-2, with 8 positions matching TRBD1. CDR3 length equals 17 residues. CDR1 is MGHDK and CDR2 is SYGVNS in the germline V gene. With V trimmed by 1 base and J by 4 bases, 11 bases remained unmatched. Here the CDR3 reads CASSESRDRYFSYGYTF. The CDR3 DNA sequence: TGTGCCAGCAGTGAATCCCGGGACAGGTACTTCAGCTATGGCTACACCTTC.

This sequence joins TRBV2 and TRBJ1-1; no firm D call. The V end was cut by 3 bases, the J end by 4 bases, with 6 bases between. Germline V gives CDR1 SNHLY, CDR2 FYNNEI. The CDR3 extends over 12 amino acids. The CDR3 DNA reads TGTGCCAGCAGTGAGGGATCCACTGAAGCTTTCTTT. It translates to CASSEGSTEAFF.

CDR3 in DNA: TGTGCCAGCAGCTTAGCTGGGGGAAACGGCTACACCTTC. It is translated as CASSLAGGNGYTF. The gene calls are TRBV7-2 and TRBJ1-2, with D maybe TRBD1 (5 bases). V shed 0 bases and J shed 8 bases, with 10 bases lying between them. The germline V gene encodes CDR1 SGHTA and CDR2 FQGNSA. The CDR3 contains 13 residues.

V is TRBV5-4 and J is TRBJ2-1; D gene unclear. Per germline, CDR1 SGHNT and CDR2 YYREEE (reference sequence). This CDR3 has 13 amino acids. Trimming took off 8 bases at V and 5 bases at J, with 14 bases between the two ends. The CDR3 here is CARDPGEDNEQFF. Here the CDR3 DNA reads TGTGCCAGGGACCCAGGAGAAGACAATGAGCAGTTCTTC. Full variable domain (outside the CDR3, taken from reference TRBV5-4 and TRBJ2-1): ETGVTQSPTHLIKTRGQQVTLRCSSQSGHNTVSWYQQALGQGPQFIFQYYREEENGRGNFPPRFSGLQFPNYSSELNVNALELDDSALYLCARDPGEDNEQFFGPGTRLTVL.